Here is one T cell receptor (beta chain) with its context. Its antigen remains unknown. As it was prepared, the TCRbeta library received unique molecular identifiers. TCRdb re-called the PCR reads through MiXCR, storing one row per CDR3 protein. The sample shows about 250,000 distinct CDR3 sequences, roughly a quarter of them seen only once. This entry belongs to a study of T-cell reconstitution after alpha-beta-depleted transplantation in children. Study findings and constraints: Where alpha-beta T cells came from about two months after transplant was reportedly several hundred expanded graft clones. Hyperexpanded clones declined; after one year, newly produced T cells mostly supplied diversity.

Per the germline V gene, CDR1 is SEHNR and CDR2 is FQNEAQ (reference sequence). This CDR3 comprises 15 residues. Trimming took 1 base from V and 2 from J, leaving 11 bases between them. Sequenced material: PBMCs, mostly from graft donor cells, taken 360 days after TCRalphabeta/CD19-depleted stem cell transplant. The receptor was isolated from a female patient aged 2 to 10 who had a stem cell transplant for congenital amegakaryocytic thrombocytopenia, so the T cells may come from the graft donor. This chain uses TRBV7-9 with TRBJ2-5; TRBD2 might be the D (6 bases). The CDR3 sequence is CASSLGAGRQETQYF. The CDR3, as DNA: TGTGCCAGCAGCTTAGGCGCGGGACGGCAAGAGACCCAGTACTTC. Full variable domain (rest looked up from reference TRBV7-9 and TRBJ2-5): DTGVSQNPRHKITKRGQNVTFRCDPISEHNRLYWYRQTLGQGPEFLTYFQNEAQLEKSRLLSDRFSAERPKGSFSTLEIQRTEQGDSAMYLCASSLGAGRQETQYFGPGTRLLVL.